This T cell receptor beta chain was recovered during a study of cytomegalovirus exposure and HLA in healthy donors. Study-level findings and limits: A later analysis found TCR association rates differed by HLA locus, highest for DRB1 and lowest for HLA-C. Most TCR beta V segments were productive about 90% or about 30% of the time in an earlier analysis.

For this clone: Its specificity is not known.

With 60 Vbeta and 13 Jbeta primers, the PCR was carried out. Here immunoSEQ multiplex PCR was the method, and the copy in TCRdb shows in-frame clones only, minus some. The sample consists of around 150,000 clones, 68% of them appearing once. The TCR comes from a woman between 18 and 30 years old in good health and CMV-seropositive. The sequenced material came from PBMCs.

In DNA form, the CDR3 reads TGTGCCAGCAGTTTCGCAGGTAACACTGAAGCTTTCTTT. It specifies CASSFAGNTEAFF. J is TRBJ1-1 and V is TRBV6-1; D not certain. Germline V CDR1 and CDR2: MNHNS, SASEGT. V dropped 5 bases and J dropped 2 bases, with 9 bases sitting between them. The CDR3 totals 13 residues.